The clone carrying this T cell receptor (beta chain) was picked up one time. This entry comes from a study of technical replicates of blood from several donors. Generated by immunoSEQ multiplex PCR, the TCRdb table keeps only in-frame clones and is missing some. This table has more than 90,000 clones, nearly 97% appearing once. The CDR3 length is 14 residues. Germline V gene sequence: CDR1 MGHRA, CDR2 YSYEKL. The sample comprised T cells isolated from PBMCs. The chain links TRBV4-1 to TRBJ2-5; 7 bases are a match to TRBD1. The J call may be faulty, since TRBJ2-7 better matches the DNA end. This clonotype was obtained from a human donor in good health. The CDR3 region is CASSLRDSSYEQYF. The CDR3 DNA sequence: TGCGCCAGCAGCCTTCGGGACAGCTCCTACGAGCAGTACTTC.